This TCR beta chain was captured in a study of regulatory T cells in long-lasting Graves disease. The overall study: Graves' patients diagnosed newly had used antithyroid drugs under 3 months.

CDR1 DFQATT and CDR2 SNEGSKA come from the germline V gene (reference sequence). V shed 0 bases and J shed 4 bases, with 13 bases lying between them. This CDR3 spans 15 amino acids. Regarding time point: newly diagnosed GD, antithyroid drugs for less than 3 months. Following extraction of RNA from PBMCs, that RNA was used to make the TCR library. HTBI primers from iRepertoire and Arm-PCR of CDR3 regions yielded the TCR beta libraries. TCRdb re-analysed the multiplex PCR reads in MiXCR, keeping a single row per CDR3 protein. This repertoire shows more than 300,000 distinct CDR3 sequences, 15% to 17% found once; its top ten account for approximately 22%.

This rearrangement joins TRBV20-1 to TRBJ1-5, with no clear D. This specimen consisted of peripheral blood mononuclear cells (PBMCs), obtained at new diagnosis, from a patient treated with antithyroid drugs. This TCR was sampled from a female donor with Graves disease. CDR3 residues: CSARDLGLTNQPQHF. The CDR3 bases are TGCAGTGCTAGAGATCTAGGACTGACGAATCAGCCCCAGCATTTT.